The 4 T cell receptor beta chains below all came from one sample that was sequenced in a study of molecular identifiers for immune sequencing clone quantification. TCRdb processed the PCR reads anew with MiXCR; each CDR3 protein has one entry. Of about 630,000 distinct CDR3 sequences listed, approximately 24% are singletons. Specimen: naive CD8+ T cells from blood, with Jurkat cell RNA spiked in. The sample's subset: FACS-sorted CD8+CD4-CCR7+CD45RA+ naive T cells. Receptor source: a human donor in good health. Some libraries in this study had Jurkat cell RNA spiked in.

The rearrangement uses TRBV24-1 and TRBJ2-5; D is perhaps TRBD1 or TRBD2 (5 bases each). This CDR3 spans 14 amino acids. CDR1 is KGHDR and CDR2 is SFDVKD in the germline V gene. Trimming cost V 4 bases and J 1 base, with 9 bases left between them. CDR3 DNA sequence: TGTGCCACCAGTGACGGGGACCGCCAAGAGACCCAGTACTTC. Translation: CATSDGDRQETQYF.

This clonotype has more than one count but fewer than ten. The chain recombines TRBV5-5 with TRBJ2-2; D unclear. The germline V and J ends were trimmed by 0 bases and 5 bases, with 8 bases remaining between them. CDR1 and CDR2 from the germline V gene are SGHKS and YYEKEE (reference sequence). The CDR3 is 14 amino acids. CDR3 in DNA: TGTGCCAGCAGCTTGGCCTGGGGTACCGGGGAGCTGTTTTTT. It codes for CASSLAWGTGELFF.

This clonotype occurred many times. The chain links TRBV6-2 or TRBV6-3 to TRBJ2-3; D not certain. The CDR3 has 14 residues. V lost 1 base to trimming and J lost 0 bases, with 5 bases between them. CDR1 is MNHEY, CDR2 SVGEGT, per germline. The CDR3, as DNA: TGTGCCAGCAGTTACTACAGCAGCACAGATACGCAGTATTTT. Translated: CASSYYSSTDTQYF.

As regards this clonotype: This may arise from a read error, as a much more abundant clone is one base away. The chain couples TRBV5-3 to TRBJ2-1; D is ambiguous. TRBV5-3 is an ORF; its function is uncertain. V gave up 8 bases and J gave up 6 bases, with 15 bases separating them. This CDR3 is 13 amino acids long. CDR3 nucleotides: TGTGCCAGCAGCCTCCCCGACATCAATGAGCAGTTCTTC. Amino acids: CASSLPDINEQFF.